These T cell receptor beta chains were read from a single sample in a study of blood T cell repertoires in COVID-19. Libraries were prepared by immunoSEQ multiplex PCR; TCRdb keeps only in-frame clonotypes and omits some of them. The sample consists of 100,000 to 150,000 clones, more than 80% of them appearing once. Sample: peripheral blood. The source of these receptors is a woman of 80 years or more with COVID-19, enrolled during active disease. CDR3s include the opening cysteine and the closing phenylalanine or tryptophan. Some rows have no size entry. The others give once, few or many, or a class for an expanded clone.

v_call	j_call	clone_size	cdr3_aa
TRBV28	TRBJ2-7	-	CASSTGTSGVGYYEQYF
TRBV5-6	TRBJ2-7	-	CASSPEPTGIYEQYF
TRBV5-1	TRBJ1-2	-	CASSLPDRGYGYTF
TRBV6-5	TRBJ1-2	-	CASRWQGGNYGYTF
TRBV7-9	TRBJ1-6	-	CASSPGQAPYNSPLHF
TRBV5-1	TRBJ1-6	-	CASRGENNSPLHF
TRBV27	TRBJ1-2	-	CASSLVAGAVDYGYTF
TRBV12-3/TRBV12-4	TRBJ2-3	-	CASSFDFTDTQYF
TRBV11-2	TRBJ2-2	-	CASSPRERVDTGELFF
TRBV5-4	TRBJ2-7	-	CASSSVAAKTYEQYF
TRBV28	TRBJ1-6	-	CASRKGTAENSPISPLHF
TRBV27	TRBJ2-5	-	CASATLRDSASVETQYF
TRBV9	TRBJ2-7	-	CASSPTGAIYEQYF
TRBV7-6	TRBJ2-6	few	CASSLEPPGLAGAGANVLTF
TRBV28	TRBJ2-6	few	CASSHRQGTGANVLTF
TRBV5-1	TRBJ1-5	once	CASSLVGQGAHQPQHF
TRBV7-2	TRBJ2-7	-	CASSLDRGANEQYF
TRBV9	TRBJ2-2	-	CASSVDPQAGLNGELFF
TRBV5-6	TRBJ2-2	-	CASSPGGRASGELFF
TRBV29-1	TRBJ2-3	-	CSPGGNTPTDTQYF
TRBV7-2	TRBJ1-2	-	CASSGRQGDYGYTF
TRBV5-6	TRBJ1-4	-	CASSLRSGLGNEKLFF
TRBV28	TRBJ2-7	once	CASSTIGTGGIEQYF
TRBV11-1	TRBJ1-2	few	CASTQNRENYGYTF
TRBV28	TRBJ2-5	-	CASSPTGTKETQYF
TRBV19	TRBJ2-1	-	CASSVIADSYNEQFF
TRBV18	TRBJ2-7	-	CASSEGVSYEQYF
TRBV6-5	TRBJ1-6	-	CASSYGTGSSPLHF
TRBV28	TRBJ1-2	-	CASGGGAVYGYTF
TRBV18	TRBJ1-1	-	CASSPGRAWAEAFF
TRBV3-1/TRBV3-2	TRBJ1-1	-	CASSLLRQGSTEAFF
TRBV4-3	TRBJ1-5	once	CASSRKLPGLRVRVCNQPQHF
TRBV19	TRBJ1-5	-	CASSLMDFSNQPQHF
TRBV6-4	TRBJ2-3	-	CASSGTGTDTQYF
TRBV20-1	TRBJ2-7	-	CSASRNEQYF
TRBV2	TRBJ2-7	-	CASSENSGRSTYEQYF
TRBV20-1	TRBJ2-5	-	CSASPEGSRGETQYF
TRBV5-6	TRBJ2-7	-	CASSARILTSDYEQYF
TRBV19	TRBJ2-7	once	CASSIAYGSSYEQYF
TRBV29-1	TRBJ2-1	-	CSVELAGVAYNEQFF
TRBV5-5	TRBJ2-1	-	CASSSGVVAGRNEQFF
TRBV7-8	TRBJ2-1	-	CASSLIVQGVDEQFF
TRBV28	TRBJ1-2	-	CASTGIANYGYTF
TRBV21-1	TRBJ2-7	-	CASTRPRSGYEQYF
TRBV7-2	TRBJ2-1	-	CASSWGQGKRNEQFF
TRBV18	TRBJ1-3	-	CASSISSGGPTSGNTIYF
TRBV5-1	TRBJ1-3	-	CASRETVSGNTIYF
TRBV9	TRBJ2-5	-	CASSVRGLAGAGETQYF
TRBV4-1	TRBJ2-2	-	CASSQEGGQGYDGELFF
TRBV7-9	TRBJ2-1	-	CASSLESPGLAGGEQFF